Listed below are T cell receptor beta chains from one sample, sequenced in a study of a mutant IDH1 vaccine in newly diagnosed glioma. Their target antigens are unknown. Using immunoSEQ multiplex PCR, the repertoire was profiled, and TCRdb retains in-frame clones only, with some absent. The sample shows 50,000 to 65,000 clones, around 83% of them seen only once. This specimen consisted of PBMCs, obtained from a glioma patient whose treatment included an IDH1 peptide vaccine. The receptor source for this set is a woman aged 45-60 years with glioma. Both conserved end residues are part of each CDR3. The order of the fields is J gene, V gene, D gene, clone size, CDR3 protein, CDR3 DNA. A D gene is named only where the DNA matches it firmly. Clone size appears in some rows only: once, few, many, or a class for an expanded clone.

>TRBJ1-1|TRBV5-1|NA|NA
CASSSTANTEAFF
TGCGCCAGCAGTTCGACTGCGAACACTGAAGCTTTCTTT
>TRBJ2-5|TRBV5-1|TRBD2|NA
CASSLVASGVETQYF
TGCGCCAGCAGCTTGGTTGCTAGCGGGGTTGAGACCCAGTACTTC
>TRBJ2-5|TRBV28|TRBD1|NA
CASSTGAETQYF
TGTGCCAGCAGTACAGGGGCAGAGACCCAGTACTTC
>TRBJ2-7|TRBV6-6|NA|NA
CASIEGKGSYEQYF
TGTGCCAGCATAGAGGGGAAGGGCTCCTACGAGCAGTACTTC
>TRBJ1-3|TRBV11-3|NA|NA
CASSLQGTGNTIYF
TGTGCCAGCAGCTTACAGGGGACTGGAAACACCATATATTTT
>TRBJ2-7|TRBV7-2|TRBD1|few
CASNVQGSYEQYF
TGTGCCAGCAATGTACAGGGGTCCTACGAGCAGTACTTC
>TRBJ2-2|TRBV6-5|NA|NA
CASSYSLNTGTGELFF
TGTGCCAGCAGTTACTCCTTGAATACGGGGACCGGGGAGCTGTTTTTT
>TRBJ2-7|TRBV6-5|NA|NA
CASSYSARSYEQYF
TGTGCCAGCAGTTACTCGGCCAGGTCCTACGAGCAGTACTTC
>TRBJ1-4|TRBV7-2|NA|NA
CASSLGLGREKLFF
TGTGCCAGCAGCTTGGGATTGGGACGAGAAAAACTGTTTTTT
>TRBJ2-5|TRBV6-5|NA|NA
CASRRGPQETQYF
TGTGCCAGCAGGCGGGGGCCCCAAGAGACCCAGTACTTC
>TRBJ1-3|TRBV6-5|NA|NA
CASAPRDGRRNTIYF
TGTGCCAGCGCCCCGAGGGACGGTCGGAGAAACACCATATATTTT
>TRBJ1-1|TRBV4-3|TRBD1|NA
CASSQDTYAGGDTEAFF
TGCGCCAGCAGCCAAGACACATACGCAGGGGGGGACACTGAAGCTTTCTTT
>TRBJ2-5|TRBV7-2|NA|NA
CASSLDRYQETQYF
TGTGCCAGCAGCTTAGATAGGTACCAAGAGACCCAGTACTTC
>TRBJ2-3|TRBV9|NA|NA
CASSVAEDWADTQYF
TGTGCCAGCAGCGTAGCTGAGGATTGGGCAGATACGCAGTATTTT
>TRBJ2-4|TRBV5-4|NA|NA
CASSLIGHRLAKNIQYF
TGTGCCAGCAGCTTGATCGGACATCGTCTAGCCAAAAACATTCAGTACTTC
>TRBJ1-2|TRBV4-2|NA|once
CASSQDWQNLYGYTF
TGTGCCAGCAGCCAAGATTGGCAGAACCTCTATGGCTACACCTTC
>TRBJ1-3|TRBV28|NA|NA
CASSAPLSSGNTIYF
TGTGCCAGCAGTGCACCATTAAGCTCTGGAAACACCATATATTTT
>TRBJ2-3|TRBV9|NA|NA
CASSGNGLGTDTQYF
TGTGCCAGCAGCGGGAACGGCCTAGGCACAGATACGCAGTATTTT
>TRBJ2-7|TRBV10-3|TRBD1|once
CAISVMRGRTYEQYF
TGTGCCATCAGTGTTATGAGGGGGCGAACCTACGAGCAGTACTTC
>TRBJ1-1|TRBV25-1|NA|NA
CASSEGGRGNLLNTEAFF
TGTGCCAGCAGTGAGGGAGGGAGGGGAAACCTCTTGAACACTGAAGCTTTCTTT
>TRBJ1-6|TRBV27|NA|few
CASGVRNSPLHF
TGTGCCAGCGGGGTTCGAAATTCACCCCTCCACTTT
>TRBJ1-5|TRBV6-1|NA|NA
CASSDIGGPQLNQPQHF
TGTGCCAGCAGTGATATTGGGGGGCCGCAATTAAATCAGCCCCAGCATTTT
>TRBJ1-5|TRBV29-1|TRBD1|NA
CSVEDQTGGTQPQHF
TGCAGCGTTGAAGATCAGACAGGGGGGACTCAGCCCCAGCATTTT
>TRBJ1-2|TRBV27|NA|NA
CASSPGSWRDYGYTF
TGTGCCAGCAGCCCCGGGTCCTGGCGGGACTATGGCTACACCTTC
>TRBJ2-5|TRBV5-1|TRBD1|NA
CASSLGQGVETQYF
TGCGCCAGCAGCCTTGGACAGGGTGTGGAGACCCAGTACTTC